A few counts support the clone carrying this TCR beta chain. Its antigen is still unknown. This sample is part of a study of blood T cells in healthy people across ages. PBMCs, at least 6.5 million per sample, were isolated. Sample-barcoded 5' priming and a J-beta primer mix drove a second PCR of roughly 6 to 12 cycles. In TCRdb, the 5' RACE reads were re-called with MiXCR into one record per CDR3 protein. Counted here are fewer than 1.5 million distinct CDR3 sequences, roughly 40% occurring once; the ten biggest clones make up around 8%. Broader study findings: The long-lived group displayed more naive CD4+ cells, plus higher diversity, than the aged donors did.

CDR1 and CDR2 from the germline V gene are MNHEY and SVGAGI. Trimming took 0 bases from V and 0 from J; bases not matched to a gene: 5. The CDR3 runs to 17 residues. This sequence joins TRBV6-5 and TRBJ2-1, with 7 bases identical to TRBD2. The receptor was derived from a woman younger than 30 in good health. The sequencing input was blood. CDR3 loop: CASSYSWRGSSYNEQFF. The CDR3 bases are TGTGCCAGCAGTTACTCGTGGCGGGGGAGCTCCTACAATGAGCAGTTCTTC.